Listed below are T cell receptor beta chains from one sample, sequenced in a study of glioma-infiltrating T cells. A single record per CDR3 protein comes from TCRdb applying MiXCR to the multiplex PCR reads. The repertoire has about 140,000 distinct CDR3 sequences, around 40% of them found once; the top ten carry around 18%. Sequencing was carried out using glioma tissue, nonneoplastic brain tissue, or PBMCs (not recorded which). The receptors come from a human donor with low-grade glioma or glioblastoma, undergoing nonglioma brain surgery, or in good health (not recorded which). CDR3s include the opening cysteine and the closing phenylalanine or tryptophan. The D gene is left open where the match is weak. Clone size appears in some rows only: once, few, many, or a class for an expanded clone.

TRBJ1-5 NA NA TRBV4-2 CASSHLATNQPQHF TGTGCCAGCAGCCACCTAGCAACTAATCAGCCCCAGCATTTT
TRBJ2-1 NA NA TRBV6-1 CASPKYSPNNEQFF TGTGCCAGCCCCAAGTACTCGCCTAACAATGAGCAGTTCTTC
TRBJ1-5 few NA TRBV6-2/TRBV6-3 CASSYEDSYSNQPQHF TGTGCCAGCAGTTACGAGGACAGCTATAGCAATCAGCCCCAGCATTTT
TRBJ1-6 NA NA TRBV6-1 CASSDRKAYNSPLHF TGTGCCAGCAGTGACAGGAAAGCCTATAATTCACCCCTCCACTTT
TRBJ2-1 NA NA TRBV6-1 CASNVLREYEQFF TGTGCCAGCAACGTTCTCCGGGAGTATGAGCAGTTCTTC
TRBJ1-3 few NA TRBV20-1 CSATPPRNSGNTIYF TGCAGTGCTACACCCCCTAGGAACTCTGGAAACACCATATATTTT
TRBJ2-7 few NA TRBV2 CASSIRNAAEQYF TGTGCCAGCAGTATACGTAATGCGGCGGAGCAGTACTTC
TRBJ2-3 NA NA TRBV18 CASSPQSTGFPSTDTQYF TGTGCCAGCTCACCACAAAGTACAGGATTTCCTAGCACAGATACGCAGTATTTT
TRBJ1-1 few NA TRBV10-2 CASSAGDTEAFF TGCGCCAGCAGTGCAGGAGACACTGAAGCTTTCTTT
TRBJ2-3 few NA TRBV14 CASSLSITSTDTQYF TGTGCCAGCAGCCTCTCCATTACTAGCACAGATACGCAGTATTTT
TRBJ2-7 NA TRBD2 TRBV3-1 CASSLSGLAGGYEQYF TGTGCCAGCAGCCTCTCGGGACTAGCGGGGGGATACGAGCAGTACTTC
TRBJ2-7 NA NA TRBV6-5 CASSYSGGLSYEQCF TGTGCCAGCAGTTACTCGGGGGGCCTCTCCTACGAGCAGTGCTTC
TRBJ1-3 few NA TRBV6-1 CASSVTGIYSGNTIYF TGTGCCAGCAGTGTTACAGGGATTTACTCTGGAAACACCATATATTTT
TRBJ2-1 NA TRBD2 TRBV2 CASSAVVLAGGNEQFF TGTGCCAGCAGTGCCGTGGTACTAGCGGGGGGCAATGAGCAGTTCTTC
TRBJ2-1 NA NA TRBV20-1 CSAEGQYFPNEQFF TGCAGTGCTGAAGGACAGTACTTTCCAAATGAGCAGTTCTTC
TRBJ1-1 NA NA TRBV11-2 CASSLQTNTEAFF TGTGCCAGCAGCTTACAGACGAACACTGAAGCTTTCTTT
TRBJ2-2 NA NA TRBV3-1 CASSQEWNTGELFF TGTGCCAGCAGCCAAGAGTGGAACACCGGGGAGCTGTTTTTT
TRBJ1-3 NA NA TRBV6-1 CAIMTSGNTIYF TGTGCCATCATGACTTCTGGAAACACCATATATTTT
TRBJ1-3 few NA TRBV27 CASRPTGVSGNTIYF TGTGCCAGCAGGCCGACAGGCGTCTCTGGAAACACCATATATTTT
TRBJ1-4 NA NA TRBV7-9 CASSDGRRGGEKLFF TGTGCCAGCAGCGATGGCCGCAGGGGTGGAGAAAAACTGTTTTTT
TRBJ1-3 NA NA TRBV5-1 CASSSEPGRSSGNTIYF TGCGCCAGCAGCTCAGAGCCGGGACGGTCCTCTGGAAACACCATATATTTT
TRBJ2-3 few TRBD2 TRBV7-2 CASSLAISGSGTDTQYF TGTGCCAGCAGCTTAGCGATAAGCGGGAGTGGCACAGATACGCAGTATTTT
TRBJ2-3 many TRBD2 TRBV6-1 CASSRAGYTDTQYF TGTGCCAGCAGTCGAGCGGGGTACACAGATACGCAGTATTTT
TRBJ2-6 few TRBD1 TRBV2 CASSMDRVTGANVLTF TGTGCCAGCAGTATGGACAGGGTCACTGGGGCCAACGTCCTGACTTTC
TRBJ2-7 few NA TRBV4-3 CASSQDPFSYEQYF TGCGCCAGCAGCCAAGATCCGTTCTCCTACGAGCAGTACTTC
TRBJ1-2 NA TRBD1 TRBV15 CATSRDPTGDYGYTF TGTGCCACCAGCAGAGATCCCACAGGGGACTATGGCTACACCTTC
TRBJ2-7 few NA TRBV20-1 CSAEGYRDLSYEQYF TGCAGTGCAGAAGGTTACAGAGATTTAAGCTACGAGCAGTACTTC
TRBJ2-7 NA TRBD1 TRBV7-2 CASSPRRTGSYEQYF TGTGCCAGCAGCCCCAGAAGGACAGGATCCTACGAGCAGTACTTC
TRBJ1-2 many TRBD1 TRBV7-2 CASSLVGTGDYGYTF TGTGCCAGCAGCTTAGTCGGGACAGGAGACTATGGCTACACCTTC
TRBJ2-3 once TRBD1 TRBV6-9 CASSYGTGSTDTQYF TGTGCCAGCAGTTACGGGACAGGGAGTACAGATACGCAGTATTTT
TRBJ2-7 NA TRBD2 TRBV20-1 CSAQLAGDWEQYF TGCAGTGCACAACTAGCGGGAGATTGGGAGCAGTACTTC
TRBJ2-1 few TRBD2 TRBV6-1 CASQELLAPTYNEQFF TGTGCCAGTCAGGAGCTACTAGCGCCCACCTACAATGAGCAGTTCTTC
TRBJ2-5 NA TRBD2 TRBV15 CATSRGDPGGTKYF TGTGCCACCAGCAGAGGGGACCCCGGGGGGACCAAGTACTTC
TRBJ1-5 NA TRBD1 TRBV6-1 CASSSRTGVQPQHF TGTGCCAGCAGTTCCAGGACAGGGGTCCAGCCCCAGCATTTT
TRBJ2-1 NA TRBD1 TRBV6-1 CASSNTGTGVNEQFF TGTGCCAGCAGCAACACCGGGACAGGGGTCAATGAGCAGTTCTTC
TRBJ1-1 NA NA TRBV27 CASSLLGRGNTEAFF TGTGCCAGCAGTTTATTGGGCAGGGGAAACACTGAAGCTTTCTTT
TRBJ1-5 NA TRBD1 TRBV7-8 CAGSLGTGNQPQHF TGTGCCGGCAGCTTAGGGACAGGGAATCAGCCCCAGCATTTT
TRBJ2-7 few NA TRBV20-1 CSASFTVRTEQYF TGCAGTGCTAGCTTCACAGTTCGGACGGAGCAGTACTTC
TRBJ1-6 NA TRBD1 TRBV20-1 CSAPRAGQGYNSPLHF TGCAGTGCTCCTAGGGCGGGACAGGGTTATAATTCACCCCTCCACTTT
TRBJ1-5 NA NA TRBV7-6 CASSLVSQPQHF TGTGCTAGCAGCTTAGTCAGTCAGCCCCAGCATTTT
TRBJ1-1 few TRBD1 TRBV6-1 CASSIQGVFIPNTEAFF TGTGCCAGCAGCATACAGGGGGTTTTTATTCCGAACACTGAAGCTTTCTTT
TRBJ2-7 few NA TRBV12-3/TRBV12-4 CASSATYEQYF TGTGCCAGCAGTGCAACCTACGAGCAGTACTTC
TRBJ1-1 NA NA TRBV27 CASRKKGYYTEAFF TGTGCCAGCAGAAAGAAAGGGTACTACACTGAAGCTTTCTTT
TRBJ2-5 few NA TRBV20-1 CSAKTSQETQYF TGCAGTGCTAAGACTAGCCAAGAGACCCAGTACTTC
TRBJ1-1 NA NA TRBV7-9 CASSLDVTREAFF TGTGCCAGCAGCTTAGACGTTACGAGGGAAGCTTTCTTT
TRBJ2-2 NA TRBD2 TRBV3-1 CASRLAGSTGELFF TGTGCCAGCAGGCTAGCGGGATCGACCGGGGAGCTGTTTTTT
TRBJ1-3 NA TRBD1 TRBV28 CASSTTGDGNTIYF TGTGCCAGCAGCACGACAGGGGATGGAAACACCATATATTTT
TRBJ2-1 NA NA TRBV28 CASSLPRWDEQFF TGTGCCAGCAGTCTCCCCCGATGGGATGAGCAGTTCTTC
TRBJ2-3 NA NA TRBV12-3/TRBV12-4 CASSSGQRTSTDTQYF TGTGCCAGCAGTTCCGGACAGAGAACTAGCACAGATACGCAGTATTTT
TRBJ2-1 NA TRBD2 TRBV6-2/TRBV6-3 CASSYPITYHLAGGPHEQFF TGTGCCAGCAGTTACCCAATTACATACCATCTAGCGGGAGGGCCTCATGAGCAGTTCTTC
TRBJ2-3 NA TRBD2 TRBV4-1 CASSLSGRAGDTQYF TGCGCCAGCAGCCTTAGCGGGAGGGCAGGGGATACCCAGTATTTT
TRBJ2-1 NA NA TRBV20-1 CSARMSYFRPYNEQFF TGCAGTGCTAGAATGAGTTACTTCCGGCCCTACAATGAGCAGTTCTTC
TRBJ2-7 many TRBD1 TRBV6-1 CASSTGTGGYYEQYF TGTGCCAGCAGCACCGGGACAGGGGGCTACTACGAGCAGTACTTC